This T cell receptor (beta chain) is from a study of blood T cell repertoires in COVID-19. Turning to the study itself: Acute-phase and convalescent COVID-19 samples originated in the United States, Italy and Spain. Sample material is recorded as cDNA or gDNA derived from T cells, B-cell-depleted T cells, or PBMCs.

In the source study's methods: Estimates of nucleated cell counts were drawn from the amplification of reference gene primers. Profiling relied on immunoSEQ multiplex PCR, and the TCRdb table lists in-frame clones only, not all of them. The DNA gave D and trimming, while V, J and clone size come from that table. The data hold approximately 170,000 clones, with roughly 87% observed a single time. CDR1 LNHDA and CDR2 SQIVND come from the germline V gene (reference sequence). The CDR3 has 13 amino acids. V shed 6 bases and J 9 bases; nucleotides not matched to a gene: 10. Sequencing was done on a sample of peripheral blood. The sequence derives from a man aged 18 to 29 who had recovered from COVID-19. The V gene is TRBV19, the J gene TRBJ1-2; 7 positions agree with TRBD1. The CDR3 sequence is CASSPQGFPRYTF. The CDR3 DNA sequence: TGTGCCAGTAGCCCACAGGGGTTCCCGCGCTACACCTTC.